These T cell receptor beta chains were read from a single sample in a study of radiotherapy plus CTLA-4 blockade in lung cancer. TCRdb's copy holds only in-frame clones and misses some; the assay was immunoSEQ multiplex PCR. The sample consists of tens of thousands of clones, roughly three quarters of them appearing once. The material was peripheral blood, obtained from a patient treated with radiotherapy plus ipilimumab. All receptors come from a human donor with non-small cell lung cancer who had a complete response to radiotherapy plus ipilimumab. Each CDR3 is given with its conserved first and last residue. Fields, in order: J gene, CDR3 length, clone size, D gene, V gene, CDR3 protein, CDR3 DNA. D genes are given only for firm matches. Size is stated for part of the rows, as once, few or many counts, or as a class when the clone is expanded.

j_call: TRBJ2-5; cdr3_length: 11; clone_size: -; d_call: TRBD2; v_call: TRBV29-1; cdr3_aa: CSVDGGETQYF; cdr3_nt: TGCAGCGTTGACGGGGGGGAGACCCAGTACTTC
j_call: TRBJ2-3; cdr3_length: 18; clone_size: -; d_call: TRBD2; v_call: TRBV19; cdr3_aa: CASSVLAGGRGSTDTQYF; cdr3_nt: TGTGCCAGTAGTGTACTAGCGGGAGGGCGTGGAAGCACAGATACGCAGTATTTT
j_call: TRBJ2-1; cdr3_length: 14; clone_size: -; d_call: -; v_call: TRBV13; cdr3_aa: CASSLDQGYNEQFF; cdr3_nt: TGTGCCAGCAGCTTAGATCAGGGATACAATGAGCAGTTCTTC
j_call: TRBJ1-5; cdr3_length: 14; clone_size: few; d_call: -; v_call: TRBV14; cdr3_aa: CASSRNGRNQPQHF; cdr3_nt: TGTGCCAGCAGCCGAAATGGGAGGAATCAGCCCCAGCATTTT
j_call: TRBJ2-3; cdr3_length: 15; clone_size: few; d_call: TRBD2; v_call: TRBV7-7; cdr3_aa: CASSLSGGRTDTQYF; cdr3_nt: TGTGCTAGCAGCTTAAGCGGGGGGCGCACAGATACGCAGTATTTT
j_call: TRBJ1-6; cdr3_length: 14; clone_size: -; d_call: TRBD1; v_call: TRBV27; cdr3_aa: CASRDRASGSPLHF; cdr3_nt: TGTGCCAGCAGGGACAGGGCCAGTGGTTCACCCCTCCACTTT
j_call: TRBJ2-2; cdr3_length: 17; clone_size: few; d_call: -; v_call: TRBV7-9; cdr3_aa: CASSLGSRDTHTGELFF; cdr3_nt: TGTGCCAGCAGCTTAGGATCGAGAGACACACACACCGGGGAGCTGTTTTTT
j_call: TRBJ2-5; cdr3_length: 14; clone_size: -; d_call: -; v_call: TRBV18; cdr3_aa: CASSPGTPPETQYF; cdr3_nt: TGTGCCAGCTCACCAGGGACTCCCCCGGAGACCCAGTACTTC
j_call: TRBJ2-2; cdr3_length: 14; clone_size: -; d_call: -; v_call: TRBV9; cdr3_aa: CASSPTAVVGELFF; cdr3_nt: TGTGCCAGCAGCCCGACTGCGGTTGTCGGGGAGCTGTTTTTT
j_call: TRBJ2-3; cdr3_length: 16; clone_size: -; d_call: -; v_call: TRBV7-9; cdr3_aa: CASSSRTGSATDTQYF; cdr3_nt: TGTGCCAGCAGCTCACGTACCGGGAGCGCCACAGATACGCAGTATTTT
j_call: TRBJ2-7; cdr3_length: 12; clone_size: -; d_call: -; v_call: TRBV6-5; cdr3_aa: CASSSQGYEQYF; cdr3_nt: TGTGCCAGCAGTTCCCAGGGTTACGAGCAGTACTTC
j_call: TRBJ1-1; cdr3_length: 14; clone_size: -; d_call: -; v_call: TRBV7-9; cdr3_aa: CASSFRGDGTEALF; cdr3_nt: TGTGCCAGCAGCTTCAGGGGCGACGGCACTGAAGCTCTCTTT
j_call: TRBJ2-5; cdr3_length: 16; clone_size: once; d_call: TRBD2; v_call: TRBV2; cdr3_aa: CASSESGGRGLGTQYF; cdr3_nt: TGTGCCAGCAGTGAAAGTGGCGGGAGAGGCTTAGGGACCCAGTACTTC
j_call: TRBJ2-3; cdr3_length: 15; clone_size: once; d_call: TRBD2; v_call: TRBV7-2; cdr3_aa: CASSRSGREGDTQYF; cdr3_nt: TGTGCCAGCAGCCGTAGCGGGAGGGAGGGGGATACGCAGTATTTT
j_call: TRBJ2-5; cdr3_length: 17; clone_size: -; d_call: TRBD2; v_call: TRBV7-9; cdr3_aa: CASSFKASGLYQETQYF; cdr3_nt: TGTGCCAGCAGCTTCAAGGCTAGCGGGTTATACCAAGAGACCCAGTACTTC
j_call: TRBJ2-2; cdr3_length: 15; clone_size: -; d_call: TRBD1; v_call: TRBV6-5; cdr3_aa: CASSFYRGNTGELFF; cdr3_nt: TGTGCCAGCAGTTTTTACAGGGGAAACACCGGGGAGCTGTTTTTT
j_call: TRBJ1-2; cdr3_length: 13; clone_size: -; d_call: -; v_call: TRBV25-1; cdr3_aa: CASSLGNNYGYTF; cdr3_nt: TGTGCCAGCAGCCTCGGGAACAACTATGGCTACACCTTC
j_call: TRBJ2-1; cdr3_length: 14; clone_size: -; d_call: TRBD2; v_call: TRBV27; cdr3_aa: CASSLWGGVNEQFF; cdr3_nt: TGTGCCAGCAGTTTGTGGGGGGGGGTGAATGAGCAGTTCTTC
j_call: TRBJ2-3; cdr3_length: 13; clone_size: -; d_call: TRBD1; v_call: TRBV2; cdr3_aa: CATGQGATNTQYF; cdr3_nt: TGTGCCACCGGACAGGGGGCGACGAATACGCAGTATTTT
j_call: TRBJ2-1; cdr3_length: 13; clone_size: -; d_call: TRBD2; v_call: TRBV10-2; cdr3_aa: CASSPGLVNEQFF; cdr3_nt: TGCGCCAGCAGCCCCGGACTAGTCAATGAGCAGTTCTTC
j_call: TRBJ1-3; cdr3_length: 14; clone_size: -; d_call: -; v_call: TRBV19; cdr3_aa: CAGSIIGLGNTIYF; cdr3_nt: TGTGCCGGTAGTATTATCGGTCTAGGAAACACCATATATTTT
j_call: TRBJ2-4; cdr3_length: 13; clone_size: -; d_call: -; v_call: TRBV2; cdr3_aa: CASSELAKNIQYF; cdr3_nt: TGTGCCAGCAGCGAGTTAGCCAAAAACATTCAGTACTTC
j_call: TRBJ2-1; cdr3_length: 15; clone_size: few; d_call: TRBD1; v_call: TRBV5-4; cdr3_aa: CASRPGQSSYNEQFF; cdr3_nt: TGTGCCAGCAGGCCGGGACAGAGCTCCTACAATGAGCAGTTCTTC
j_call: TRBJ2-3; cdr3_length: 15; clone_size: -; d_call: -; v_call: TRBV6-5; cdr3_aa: CASRLSGSSTDTQYF; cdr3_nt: TGTGCCAGCAGATTGAGCGGGTCTAGCACAGATACGCAGTATTTT
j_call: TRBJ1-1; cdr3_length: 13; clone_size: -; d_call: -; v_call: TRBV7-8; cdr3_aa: CASSLRQDTEAFF; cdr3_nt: TGTGCCAGCAGCTTACGGCAGGACACTGAAGCTTTCTTT
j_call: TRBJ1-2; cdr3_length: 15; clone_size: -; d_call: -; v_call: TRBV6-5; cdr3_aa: CASSSPDSTLGGYTF; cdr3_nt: TGTGCCAGCAGTTCCCCGGACAGTACGTTGGGGGGCTACACCTTC
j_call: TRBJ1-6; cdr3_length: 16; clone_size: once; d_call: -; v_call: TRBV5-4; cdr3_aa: CASSPRSQGLGSPLHF; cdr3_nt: TGTGCCAGCAGTCCAAGGTCCCAGGGGCTTGGTTCACCCCTCCACTTT
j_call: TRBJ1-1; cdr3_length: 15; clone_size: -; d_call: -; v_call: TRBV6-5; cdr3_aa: CASSYSLRVNTEAFF; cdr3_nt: TGTGCCAGCAGTTACTCTCTCAGGGTCAACACTGAAGCTTTCTTT
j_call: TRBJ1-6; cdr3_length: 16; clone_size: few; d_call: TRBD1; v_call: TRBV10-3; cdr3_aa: CAISDSKGTVLSPLHF; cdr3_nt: TGTGCCATCAGTGACTCGAAAGGGACAGTACTTTCACCCCTCCACTTT
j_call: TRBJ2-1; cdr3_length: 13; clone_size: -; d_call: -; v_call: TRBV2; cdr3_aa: CASSEDALHEQFF; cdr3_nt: TGTGCCAGCAGTGAAGATGCACTCCATGAGCAGTTCTTC
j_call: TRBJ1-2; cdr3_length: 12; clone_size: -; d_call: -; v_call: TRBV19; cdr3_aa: CASSPRRAGYTF; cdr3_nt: TGTGCCAGTAGTCCTCGGAGGGCCGGCTACACCTTC
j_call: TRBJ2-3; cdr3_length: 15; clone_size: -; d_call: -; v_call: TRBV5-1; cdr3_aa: CASSRKGPSTDTQYF; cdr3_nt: TGCGCCAGCTCACGGAAGGGGCCCAGCACAGATACGCAGTATTTT
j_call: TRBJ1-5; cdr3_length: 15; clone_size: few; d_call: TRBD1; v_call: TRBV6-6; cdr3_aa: CASRHGTGSNQPQHF; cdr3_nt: TGTGCCAGCAGGCACGGGACAGGTAGCAATCAGCCCCAGCATTTT
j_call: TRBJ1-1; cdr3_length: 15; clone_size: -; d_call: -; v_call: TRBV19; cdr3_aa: CASSIPRTGNTEAFF; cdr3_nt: TGTGCCAGTAGTATACCCCGTACGGGGAACACTGAAGCTTTCTTT
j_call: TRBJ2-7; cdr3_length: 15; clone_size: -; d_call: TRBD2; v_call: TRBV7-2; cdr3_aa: CASSLASGGWGEQYF; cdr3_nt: TGTGCCAGCAGCTTAGCCAGCGGGGGTTGGGGTGAGCAGTACTTC
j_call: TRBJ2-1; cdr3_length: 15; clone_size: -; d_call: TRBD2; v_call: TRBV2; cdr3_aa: CASSALAGSYNEQFF; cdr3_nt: TGTGCCAGCAGTGCACTAGCGGGATCGTACAATGAGCAGTTCTTC
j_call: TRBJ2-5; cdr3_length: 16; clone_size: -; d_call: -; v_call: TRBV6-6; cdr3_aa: CASSYPKDWTQETQYF; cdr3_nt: TGTGCCAGCAGTTACCCTAAGGACTGGACGCAAGAGACCCAGTACTTC
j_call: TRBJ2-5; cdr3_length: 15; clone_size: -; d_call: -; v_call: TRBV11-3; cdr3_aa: CASSLDPRAQETQYF; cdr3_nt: TGTGCCAGCAGCTTAGATCCCAGGGCCCAAGAGACCCAGTACTTC
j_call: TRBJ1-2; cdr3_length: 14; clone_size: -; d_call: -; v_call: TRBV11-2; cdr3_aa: CASGRGGAGYGYTF; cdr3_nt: TGTGCCAGCGGTAGGGGGGGCGCTGGATATGGCTACACCTTC